This T cell receptor beta chain comes out of a study of blood T cell repertoires in COVID-19. Turning to the study itself: COVID-19 samples from acute and convalescent phases originated in the United States, Italy and Spain. T cells, B-cell-depleted T cells, or PBMCs provided the cDNA or gDNA that served as material.

The data were produced by immunoSEQ multiplex PCR, yet TCRdb's version contains in-frame clones alone and is incomplete. Of 100,000 or so clones listed, around four fifths were seen once; the top ten hold just under 10%. CDR1 SGHVS and CDR2 FNYEAQ come from the germline V gene. The CDR3 totals 17 residues. V was cut by 1 base and J by 7 bases, with 22 bases left in between. The chain employs TRBV7-6 and TRBJ1-2; maybe TRBD1 (5 bases). The sample taken for sequencing was peripheral blood. The receptor was isolated from a man in his forties or fifties with active or convalescent COVID-19. CDR3 protein: CASSLECGGQGIGGYTF. CDR3 DNA sequence: TGTGCCAGCAGCTTAGAATGCGGTGGGCAGGGAATAGGTGGCTACACCTTC.